The present TCR beta chain was sequenced within a study of PD-L1 blockade in urothelial cancer. The overall study: Starting in about 2014, patients were given atezolizumab (1,200 mg intravenously every 3 weeks). The researchers analyzed blood 3 weeks (second dose) and 6 weeks after treatment start. Blood-derived samples held a median roughly 140,000 T cells.

TCRdb keeps only in-frame clones here, not all; method: immunoSEQ multiplex PCR. Of under 85,000 clones in the sample, more than 85% were seen once. Time point indicated: peripheral blood 6 weeks after treatment start. For this clone: What it binds is unknown.

Study findings and constraints: Below-median pretreatment blood TCR clonality was associated with improved progression-free and overall survival.

Germline loops: CDR1 SNHLY, CDR2 FYNNEI. The CDR3 runs 16 residues. V shed 5 bases and J shed 0 bases, with 11 bases lying between them. The input for sequencing was PBMCs, taken around atezolizumab (anti-PD-L1) treatment. The chain couples TRBV2 to TRBJ2-6; D remains ambiguous. This TCR was recovered from a woman of 80 years or more with urothelial cancer. CDR3 DNA sequence: TGTGCCAGCAGTACCAGTACCTCCTCTGGGGCCAACGTCCTGACTTTC. It is translated as CASSTSTSSGANVLTF.